What follows is one TCR beta chain and its context. This specimen includes other DNA sequences encoding the same CDR3. Produced via immunoSEQ multiplex PCR; TCRdb's table is partial and in-frame only. The table records approximately 60,000 clones, roughly 50% of them present only once. This sample is drawn from a study of cytotoxic CD8 clonotypes in ibrutinib-treated CLL. Looking at the study overall: Partial response occurred in approximately 25 patients and complete response in 2; at median approximately 68 months, roughly 14 remained remitted and about twelve progressed. Following treatment for a median about 12 months, range 6 to 36, response samples were then taken.

Genomic DNA in an amount of approximately 2 micrograms was extracted from cryopreserved PBMCs and used for the preparation of TCR beta libraries. V was cut by 1 base and J by 2 bases, with 7 bases left in between. Germline CDR1 is SEHNR and CDR2 is FQNEAQ (reference sequence). The CDR3 is 14 amino acids. Specimen: PBMCs, collected after 24 months of ibrutinib treatment. The V gene is TRBV7-9, the J gene TRBJ2-3, with D tentatively TRBD1 (5 bases). The TCR comes from a human donor with chronic lymphocytic leukemia. The CDR3 spells CASSLGGITDTQYF. In DNA form, the CDR3 reads TGTGCCAGCAGCTTAGGGGGCATCACAGATACGCAGTATTTT.